The 30 T cell receptor beta chains reported below all come from one sample, sequenced in a study of patients with pleural tuberculosis. TCRdb re-derived calls from the reads in MiXCR, one entry per CDR3 protein. The repertoire holds just under 30,000 distinct CDR3 sequences, under 20% seen once, with 3.5% in the top ten. The sequenced material came from peripheral blood. The receptors originated from a human donor with pleural tuberculosis.

This clonotype was detected ten times or more. The genes are TRBV2 and TRBJ2-5, with D hard to call. The CDR3 is made up of 11 amino acids. V dropped 5 bases and J dropped 2 bases, with 3 bases sitting between them. Germline values: CDR1 SNHLY, CDR2 FYNNEI. The CDR3 reads CASSPQETQYF. The CDR3 DNA reads as TGTGCCAGCAGTCCACAAGAGACCCAGTACTTC.

This clonotype was picked up many times. The CDR3 spells CASSRPHTDTQYF. In nucleotides, the CDR3 is TGTGCCAGCAGCCGTCCCCACACAGATACGCAGTATTTT. V gene TRBV28 combines with J gene TRBJ2-3; unclear D gene. The CDR3 totals 13 residues. Germline V gene lookup returns CDR1 MDHEN and CDR2 SYDVKM. Deletions cut 6 bases from V and 2 bases from J, with 9 bases between.

This clonotype has ten or more counts. The rearrangement uses TRBV4-1 and TRBJ1-5; D is unresolved. The ends were cut back, 4 bases at V and 0 bases at J, with 10 bases in the middle. Germline V gene data show CDR1 as MGHRA and CDR2 as YSYEKL. The CDR3 is made up of 15 amino acids. CDR3 residues: CASSLTPRSNQPQHF. CDR3 nucleotide sequence: TGCGCCAGCAGCCTTACACCACGTAGCAATCAGCCCCAGCATTTT.

This clonotype is medium-sized. Here the CDR3 reads CASSPGQLNTEAFF. The DNA of the CDR3 is TGTGCCAGCAGCCCGGGACAGTTGAACACTGAAGCTTTCTTT. The chain links TRBV3-1 to TRBJ1-1; 7 bases are shared with TRBD1. Germline assignment: CDR1 LGHDT and CDR2 YNNKEL (reference sequence). Trimming at V came to 4 bases and at J to 0 bases, leaving 2 bases not matched to a gene. This CDR3 region has 14 residues.

With respect to this clonotype: Mismatch with germline at one junction end may stem from a read error. The rearrangement links TRBV2 to TRBJ2-3; D might be TRBD1 or TRBD2, each matching 5 bases. Germline lookup yields CDR1 SNHLY and CDR2 FYNNEI. This CDR3 is 14 amino acids long. This CDR3 is CASFRDPSTDKQYF. DNA for the CDR3: TGTGCCAGTTTCCGGGACCCCTCCACAGATAAGCAGTATTTT.

This clonotype is classed as medium-sized (0.01 to 0.1%). The chain recombines TRBV2 with TRBJ1-5; D unresolved. CDR3 length: 14 residues. Trimming took off 3 bases at V and 0 bases at J, with 6 bases between the two ends. CDR1 and CDR2 from the germline V gene are SNHLY and FYNNEI. The CDR3 loop is CASSEEGSNQPQHF. DNA of the CDR3: TGTGCCAGCAGTGAGGAGGGTAGCAATCAGCCCCAGCATTTT.

The chain is built from TRBV4-1 and TRBJ2-6, with TRBD2 matching 10 bases. The V gene end was trimmed by 3 bases and the J gene end by 0 bases; junction bases not matched to a gene: 8. This CDR3 has 19 amino acids. The germline CDR1 and CDR2 sequences are MGHRA and YSYEKL. Here the CDR3 reads CASSQIGLADLSGANVLTF. The CDR3 DNA reads TGCGCCAGCAGCCAGATAGGACTAGCGGACCTCTCTGGGGCCAACGTCCTGACTTTC.

In its sample, this clonotype was seen many times. The gene calls are TRBV6-1 and TRBJ2-7, with TRBD1 matching over 8 bases. V lost 4 bases, J lost 1 base, and 6 bases stayed unmatched. CDR1 and CDR2 from the germline V gene are MNHNS and SASEGT. This CDR3 has 15 residues. CDR3 DNA: TGTGCCAGCAGTGGACAGGGGTTGGAATCCTACGAGCAGTACTTC. Residues: CASSGQGLESYEQYF.

As concerns this clonotype: It may be a read error: a sequence one base away is much more abundant. The chain is built from TRBV4-1 and TRBJ2-1; no firm D call. The CDR3 extends over 11 amino acids. Between the trimmed V and J ends, which lost 8 bases and 9 bases, there was a span of 11 bases. From germline, CDR1 is MGHRA and CDR2 YSYEKL. The chain's CDR3 is CASGRSGEQFF. The CDR3 nucleotides are TGCGCCAGCGGCCGTTCGGGTGAGCAGTTCTTC.

This clonotype was counted ten times or more. The V and J genes are TRBV28 and TRBJ2-1; perhaps TRBD1 as D (6 bases). Germline assignment: CDR1 MDHEN and CDR2 SYDVKM. V was shortened by 5 bases and J by 14 bases, with 19 bases between the two germline ends. The CDR3 has 13 residues. Here the CDR3 DNA reads TGTGCCAGCAGTCCGACCGTGACAGGTACTGAGTTCTTC. Amino acids: CASSPTVTGTEFF.

This clonotype has ten or more counts. The rearrangement uses TRBV7-2 and TRBJ1-2, with 11 bases that match TRBD1. J lost 3 bases, V lost 5 bases, and 5 bases had no gene match. CDR3 length equals 15 residues. Germline loops: CDR1 SGHTA, CDR2 FQGNSA. CDR3 protein: CASSLGQGAYYGYTF. CDR3 coding DNA: TGTGCCAGCAGCCTAGGACAGGGGGCCTACTATGGCTACACCTTC.

This clonotype is deemed medium-sized. The J gene is TRBJ2-5, the V gene TRBV20-1; 7 bases fit TRBD1. This CDR3 comprises 12 residues. V dropped 6 bases and J dropped 3; count of bases not matched to a gene: 4. Germline V gives CDR1 DFQATT, CDR2 SNEGSKA (reference sequence). The CDR3 loop reads CSAYGTEETQYF. The DNA for the CDR3 is TGCAGTGCATACGGGACAGAAGAGACCCAGTACTTC.

The chain combines TRBV20-1 with TRBJ1-1, with a weak D call TRBD1 (6 bases). Germline-derived CDR1 and CDR2 are DFQATT and SNEGSKA (reference sequence). CDR3 length: 12 residues. V shed 6 bases and J shed 4 bases, with 12 bases lying between them. Written as DNA, the CDR3 is TGCAGTGCGCAAGACAGGCCCACTGAAGCTTTCTTT. This encodes CSAQDRPTEAFF.

In this sample, this clonotype turned up many times. The chain recombines TRBV29-1 with TRBJ2-1; tentatively, D is TRBD2 (6 bases). V shed 8 bases and J shed 10 bases, with 21 bases lying between them. Germline V CDR1 and CDR2: SQVTM, ANQGSEA. CDR3 length: 13 amino acids. This CDR3 reads CSLTRAGRGEQFF. CDR3 coding DNA: TGCAGCCTCACTCGGGCCGGGAGAGGGGAGCAGTTCTTC.

This clonotype was recorded a few times. The chain links TRBV5-1 to TRBJ2-5; the match to TRBD1 covers 9 bases. V lost 4 bases to trimming and J lost 6 bases; unmatched junction nucleotides: 7. This CDR3 spans 14 amino acids. CDR1 and CDR2 (germline): SGHRS, YFSETQ. CDR3 sequence (DNA): TGCGCCAGCAGCCTCGGGACAGGGAGGAAGACCCAGTACTTC. The encoded protein is CASSLGTGRKTQYF.

Many counts were recorded for this clonotype. This chain joins TRBV19 and TRBJ2-5, with no clear D. The CDR3 covers 13 residues. Germline V gives CDR1 LNHDA, CDR2 SQIVND (reference sequence). Deletions cut 10 bases from V and 5 bases from J, with 17 bases between. For the CDR3, the DNA is TGTGCCACTAAAACCCGAGGTGGGGAGACCCAGTACTTC. Its protein is CATKTRGGETQYF.

This clonotype has at least ten counts. The chain employs TRBV6-1 and TRBJ2-1, with 8 bases matching TRBD2. In germline, CDR1 is MNHNS, CDR2 SASEGT. The CDR3 loop spans 14 amino acids. With V trimmed by 7 bases and J by 3 bases, 5 bases remained unmatched. DNA of the CDR3: TGTGCCAGCACCGGAGCGGGGGACTACAATGAGCAGTTCTTC. Its protein is CASTGAGDYNEQFF.

In its sample, this clonotype was seen many times. The chain couples TRBV4-1 to TRBJ1-1, with 10 bases matching TRBD1. V lost 2 bases and J lost 4; bases outside the gene matches: 7. The CDR3 is 16 amino acids. The germline gives CDR1 MGHRA, CDR2 YSYEKL. CDR3 in DNA: TGCGCCAGCAGCCAACTTCCCGGACAGGGGGGCACTGAAGCTTTCTTT. As protein: CASSQLPGQGGTEAFF.

This clonotype was detected many times. This chain uses TRBV4-1 with TRBJ2-7; D could derive from TRBD1 or TRBD2 (5 bases each). CDR1 is MGHRA and CDR2 is YSYEKL in the germline V gene. CDR3 length: 15 amino acids. With 1 base removed from V and 0 bases from J, the gap between germline ends came to 10 bases. The CDR3 sequence: CASSQAPGSSYEQYF. The CDR3 DNA is TGCGCCAGCAGCCAAGCGCCAGGGAGCTCCTACGAGCAGTACTTC.

This clonotype showed up just a few times. The chain carries TRBV5-1 and TRBJ2-6; D is uncertain. The V end was cut by 5 bases, the J end by 2 bases, with 11 bases between. This CDR3 has 15 amino acids. Per germline, CDR1 SGHRS and CDR2 YFSETQ. The CDR3 region has the DNA TGCGCCAGCAGTCCCCCAGGCGCTGGGGCCAACGTCCTGACTTTC. This sequence encodes CASSPPGAGANVLTF.

Of note for this clonotype: A much larger clone is a single base away; this may be a read error. This is likely a read error, given that the CDR3 carries no conserved phenylalanine or tryptophan at its end. V and J are TRBV4-3 and TRBJ2-7, with D tentatively TRBD2 (5 bases). CDR1 is LGHNA, CDR2 YSLEER, per germline. The CDR3 sequence is 13 residues long. The germline V and J ends were trimmed by 0 bases and 9 bases, with 12 bases remaining between them. The CDR3 DNA reads as TGCGCCAGCAGCCAAGATACAGAGAGGGTGCAGTACCTC. Residues: CASSQDTERVQYL.

This clonotype was found many times. As DNA, the CDR3 is TGTGCCTGGTGGGGTAAGGGGAGCAATCAGCCCCAGCATTTT. Translation: CAWWGKGSNQPQHF. This chain joins TRBV30 and TRBJ1-5, with D possibly being TRBD1 (5 bases). Trimming took off 5 bases at V and 1 base at J, with 12 bases between the two ends. The CDR3 contains 14 residues. Germline CDR1 GTSNPN, CDR2 SVGIG (reference sequence). Full variable domain (missing parts from reference TRBV30 and TRBJ1-5): SQTIHQWPATLVQPVGSPLSLECTVEGTSNPNLYWYRQAAGRGLQLLFYSVGIGQISSEVPQNLSASRPQDRQFILSSKKLLLSDSGFYLCAWWGKGSNQPQHFGDGTRLSIL.

In its sample, this clonotype was seen a few times. This may come from a read error, since a much larger clone is one base off. V gene TRBV11-2 combines with J gene TRBJ1-3; D unresolved. This CDR3 has 10 amino acids. V gave up 6 bases and J gave up 4 bases, with 1 base separating them. CDR1 is SGHAT and CDR2 is FQNNGV in the germline V gene. The CDR3 protein is CASRGNTIYF. The CDR3 nucleotides read TGTGCCAGCAGGGGAAACACCATATATTTT.

The rearrangement links TRBV6-6 to TRBJ2-1; a possible D gene is TRBD2 (6 bases). Deletions cut 6 bases from V and 7 bases from J, with 19 bases between. Looked up from germline, CDR1 is MNHNY and CDR2 is SVGAGI (reference sequence). The CDR3 consists of 15 residues. The DNA for the CDR3 is TGTGCCAGCAGGGCCGGGACGGGCGGGAATAATGAGCAGTTCTTC. Its translation is CASRAGTGGNNEQFF.

Concerning this clonotype: One junction end disagrees with the germline gene, perhaps due to a read error. V usage is TRBV7-3 and J usage is TRBJ1-1; D remains ambiguous. Germline V lookup: CDR1 SGHTA, CDR2 FQGTGA. The CDR3 sequence is 13 residues long. The CDR3 nucleotides are TGTACCAGCAGCTTAACGTGGAGGGATGAAGATTTCTTT. This codes for CTSSLTWRDEDFF.

This clonotype was observed at least ten times. A junction boundary mismatches the germline segment, possibly from a read error. The chain is built from TRBV7-7 and TRBJ2-5, with 7 bases fitting TRBD2. The CDR3 consists of 15 residues. Per the germline V gene, CDR1 is SSHAT and CDR2 is FNYEAQ (reference sequence). The CDR3 loop is CASSASGLGEGTQYF. Written as DNA, the CDR3 is TGTGCTAGCAGTGCCTCCGGACTAGGGGAAGGGACCCAGTACTTC.

This clonotype occurred many times. This CDR3 is CAIRWERDSSYNEQFF. For the CDR3, the DNA is TGTGCCATCAGATGGGAGCGGGATAGCTCCTACAATGAGCAGTTCTTC. This chain connects TRBV10-3 to TRBJ2-1; the match to TRBD2 covers 7 bases. Trimming at V came to 6 bases and at J to 0 bases, leaving 8 bases not matched to a gene. The CDR3 length is 16 residues. Germline V gene lookup returns CDR1 ENHRY and CDR2 SYGVKD.

This clonotype was counted ten times or more. This chain links TRBV4-2 with TRBJ1-6; TRBD1 is a possible D gene (5 bases). V shed 0 bases and J shed 9 bases, with 15 bases lying between them. Germline assignment: CDR1 LGHNA and CDR2 YNFKEQ. The CDR3 has 16 residues. Written as DNA, the CDR3 is TGTGCCAGCAGCCAAGATTTGGGGGATCCTGGTTCACCCCTCCACTTT. Translation: CASSQDLGDPGSPLHF.

This clonotype was seen repeatedly, ten times or more. This chain joins TRBV6-1 and TRBJ2-3, with 13 bases aligning to TRBD2. Trimming removed 6 bases from V and 0 bases from J; junction bases left unmatched: 18. Germline loops: CDR1 MNHNS, CDR2 SASEGT. CDR3 size: 21 residues. In DNA, the CDR3 is TGTGCCAGCAGCCCCCGAGGGCTGACTAGCGGGGGGTCGACTAGCACAGATACGCAGTATTTT. Its protein product is CASSPRGLTSGGSTSTDTQYF.

The sample holds many counts of this clonotype. This chain connects TRBV28 to TRBJ1-2, with D hard to call. Trimming took 3 bases from V and 0 from J, leaving 2 bases between them. The CDR3 consists of 12 residues. The germline V gene has CDR1 MDHEN and CDR2 SYDVKM. CDR3 nucleotide sequence: TGTGCCAGCAGTTTGACTAACTATGGCTACACCTTC. It specifies CASSLTNYGYTF.